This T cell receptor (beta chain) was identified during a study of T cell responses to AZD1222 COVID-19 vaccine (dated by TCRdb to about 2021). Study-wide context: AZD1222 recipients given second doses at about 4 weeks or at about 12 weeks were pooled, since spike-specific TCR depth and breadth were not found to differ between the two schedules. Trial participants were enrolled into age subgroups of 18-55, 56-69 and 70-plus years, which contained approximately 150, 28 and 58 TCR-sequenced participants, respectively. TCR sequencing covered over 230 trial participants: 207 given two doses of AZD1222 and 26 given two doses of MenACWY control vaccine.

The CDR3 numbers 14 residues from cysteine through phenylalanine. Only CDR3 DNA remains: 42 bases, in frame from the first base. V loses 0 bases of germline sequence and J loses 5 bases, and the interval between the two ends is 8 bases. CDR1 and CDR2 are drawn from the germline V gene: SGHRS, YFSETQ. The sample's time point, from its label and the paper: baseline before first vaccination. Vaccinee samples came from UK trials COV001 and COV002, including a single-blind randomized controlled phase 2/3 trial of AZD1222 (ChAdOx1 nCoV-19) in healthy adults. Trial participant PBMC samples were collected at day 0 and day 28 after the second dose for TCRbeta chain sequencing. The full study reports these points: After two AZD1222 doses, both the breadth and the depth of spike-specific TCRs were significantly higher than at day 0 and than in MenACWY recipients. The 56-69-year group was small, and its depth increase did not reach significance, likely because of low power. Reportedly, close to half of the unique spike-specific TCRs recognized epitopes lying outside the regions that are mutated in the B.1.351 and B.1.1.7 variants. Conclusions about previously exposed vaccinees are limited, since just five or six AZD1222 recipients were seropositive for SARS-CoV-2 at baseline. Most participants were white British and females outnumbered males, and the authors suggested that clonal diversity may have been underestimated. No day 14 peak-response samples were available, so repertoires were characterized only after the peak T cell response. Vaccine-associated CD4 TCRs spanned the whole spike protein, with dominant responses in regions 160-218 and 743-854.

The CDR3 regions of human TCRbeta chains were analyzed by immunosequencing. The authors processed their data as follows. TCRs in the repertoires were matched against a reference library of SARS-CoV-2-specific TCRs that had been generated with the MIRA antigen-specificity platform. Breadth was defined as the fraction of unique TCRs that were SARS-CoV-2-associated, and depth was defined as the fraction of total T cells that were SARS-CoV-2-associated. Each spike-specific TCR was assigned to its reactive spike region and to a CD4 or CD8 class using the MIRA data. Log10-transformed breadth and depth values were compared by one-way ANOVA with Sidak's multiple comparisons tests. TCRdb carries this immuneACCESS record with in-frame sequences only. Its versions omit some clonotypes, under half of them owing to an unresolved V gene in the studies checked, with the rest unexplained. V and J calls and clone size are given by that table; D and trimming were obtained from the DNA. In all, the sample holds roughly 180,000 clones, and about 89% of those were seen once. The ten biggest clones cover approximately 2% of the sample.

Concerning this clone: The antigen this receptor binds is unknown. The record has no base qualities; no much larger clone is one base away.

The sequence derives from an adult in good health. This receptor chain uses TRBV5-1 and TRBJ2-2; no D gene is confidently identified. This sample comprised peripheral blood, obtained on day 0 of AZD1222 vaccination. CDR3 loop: CASSLGGATGELFF. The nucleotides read TGCGCCAGCAGCTTGGGTGGAGCTACCGGGGAGCTGTTTTTT.